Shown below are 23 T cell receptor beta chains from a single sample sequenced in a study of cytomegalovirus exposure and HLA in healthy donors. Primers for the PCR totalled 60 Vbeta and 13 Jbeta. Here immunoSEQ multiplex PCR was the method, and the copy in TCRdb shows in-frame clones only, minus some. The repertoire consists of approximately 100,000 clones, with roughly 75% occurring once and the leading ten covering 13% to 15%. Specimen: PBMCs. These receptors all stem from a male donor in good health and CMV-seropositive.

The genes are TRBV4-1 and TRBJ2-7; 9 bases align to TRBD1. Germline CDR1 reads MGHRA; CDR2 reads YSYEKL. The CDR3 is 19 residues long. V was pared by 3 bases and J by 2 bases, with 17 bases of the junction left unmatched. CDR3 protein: CASSHLGQGPRGTTYEQYF. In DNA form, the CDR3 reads TGCGCCAGCAGCCACCTAGGACAGGGGCCAAGAGGTACGACCTACGAGCAGTACTTC.

The CDR3 sequence is CASSARDRGPRGTEAFF. The CDR3 DNA is TGTGCCAGCAGTGCCCGGGACAGGGGGCCTCGGGGCACTGAAGCTTTCTTT. This chain joins TRBV2 and TRBJ1-1, with 12 bases identical to TRBD1. Unmatched junction bases numbered 10, after V lost 4 bases and J lost 4 bases. This CDR3 region has 17 residues. Germline V lookup: CDR1 SNHLY, CDR2 FYNNEI.

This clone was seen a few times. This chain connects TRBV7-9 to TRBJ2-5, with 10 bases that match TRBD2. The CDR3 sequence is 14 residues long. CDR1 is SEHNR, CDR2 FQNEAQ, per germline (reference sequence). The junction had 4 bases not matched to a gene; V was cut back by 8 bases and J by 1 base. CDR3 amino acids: CASGSGGAQETQYF. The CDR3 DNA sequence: TGTGCCAGCGGAAGCGGGGGGGCCCAAGAGACCCAGTACTTC.

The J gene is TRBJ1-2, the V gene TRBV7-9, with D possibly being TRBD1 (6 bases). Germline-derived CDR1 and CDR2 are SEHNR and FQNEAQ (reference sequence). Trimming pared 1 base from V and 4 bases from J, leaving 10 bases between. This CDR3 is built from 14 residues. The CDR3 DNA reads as TGTGCCAGCAGCTTAGGGGGGCCTGGCTATGGCTACACCTTC. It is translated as CASSLGGPGYGYTF.

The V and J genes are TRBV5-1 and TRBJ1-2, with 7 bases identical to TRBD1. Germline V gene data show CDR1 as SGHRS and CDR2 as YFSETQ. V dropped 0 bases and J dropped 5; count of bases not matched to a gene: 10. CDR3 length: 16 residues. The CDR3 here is CASSLAGGQILYGYTF. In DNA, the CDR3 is TGCGCCAGCAGCTTGGCCGGGGGACAGATATTATATGGCTACACCTTC.

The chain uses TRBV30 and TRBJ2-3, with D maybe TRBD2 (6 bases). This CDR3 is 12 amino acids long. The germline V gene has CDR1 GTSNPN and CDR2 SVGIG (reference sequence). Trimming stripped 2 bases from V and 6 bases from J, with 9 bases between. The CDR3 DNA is TGTGCCTGGAGTTTCGGAGGGGATACGCAGTATTTT. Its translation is CAWSFGGDTQYF.

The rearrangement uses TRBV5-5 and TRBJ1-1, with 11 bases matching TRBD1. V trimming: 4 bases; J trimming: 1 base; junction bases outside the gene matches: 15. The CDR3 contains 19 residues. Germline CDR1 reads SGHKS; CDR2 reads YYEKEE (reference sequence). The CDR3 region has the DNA TGTGCCAGCAGCCCTCCTAGTCTGGACAGGGGGCGCTGGAACACTGAAGCTTTCTTT. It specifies CASSPPSLDRGRWNTEAFF.

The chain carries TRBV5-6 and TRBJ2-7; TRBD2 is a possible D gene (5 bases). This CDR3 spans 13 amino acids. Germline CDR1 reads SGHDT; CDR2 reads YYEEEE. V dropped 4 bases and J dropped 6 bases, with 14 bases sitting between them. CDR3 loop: CASSVGDRREQYF. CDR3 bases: TGTGCCAGCAGCGTGGGAGATCGCCGCGAGCAGTACTTC.

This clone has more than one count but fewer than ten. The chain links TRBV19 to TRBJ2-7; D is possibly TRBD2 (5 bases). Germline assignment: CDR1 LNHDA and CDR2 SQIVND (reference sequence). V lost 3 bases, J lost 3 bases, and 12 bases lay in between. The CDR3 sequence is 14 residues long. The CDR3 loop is CASSIPGLNYEQYF. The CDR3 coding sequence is TGTGCCAGTAGTATTCCGGGGTTGAACTACGAGCAGTACTTC.

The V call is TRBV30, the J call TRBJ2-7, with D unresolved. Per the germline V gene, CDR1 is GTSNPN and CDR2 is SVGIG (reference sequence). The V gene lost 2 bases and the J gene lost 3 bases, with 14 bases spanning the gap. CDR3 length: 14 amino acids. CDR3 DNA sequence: TGTGCCTGGAGTTCCCGACTTCCCGACTACGAGCAGTACTTC. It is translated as CAWSSRLPDYEQYF.

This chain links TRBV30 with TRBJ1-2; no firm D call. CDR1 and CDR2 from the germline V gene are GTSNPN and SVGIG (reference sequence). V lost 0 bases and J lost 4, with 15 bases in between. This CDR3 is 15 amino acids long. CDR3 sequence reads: CAWSVLTKLSYGYTF. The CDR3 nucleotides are TGTGCCTGGAGTGTACTGACCAAACTAAGCTATGGCTACACCTTC.

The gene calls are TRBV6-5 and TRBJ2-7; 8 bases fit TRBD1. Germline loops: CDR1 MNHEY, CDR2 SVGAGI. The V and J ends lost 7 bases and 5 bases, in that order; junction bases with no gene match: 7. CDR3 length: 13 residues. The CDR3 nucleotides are TGTGCCAGCACCTCGGACAGGGTGAACGAGCAGTACTTC. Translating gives CASTSDRVNEQYF.

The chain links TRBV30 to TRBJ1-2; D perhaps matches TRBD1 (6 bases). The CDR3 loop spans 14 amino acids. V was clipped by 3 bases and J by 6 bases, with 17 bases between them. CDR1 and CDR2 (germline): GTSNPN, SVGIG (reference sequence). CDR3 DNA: TGTGCCTGGAGCGTCACATCAGGGGAAGATGGCTACACCTTC. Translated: CAWSVTSGEDGYTF.

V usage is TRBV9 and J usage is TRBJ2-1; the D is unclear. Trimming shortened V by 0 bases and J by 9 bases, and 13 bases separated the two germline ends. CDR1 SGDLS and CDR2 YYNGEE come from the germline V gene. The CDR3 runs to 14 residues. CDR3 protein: CASSVDLGGGEQFF. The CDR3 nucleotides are TGTGCCAGCAGCGTAGATTTGGGTGGCGGTGAGCAGTTCTTC.

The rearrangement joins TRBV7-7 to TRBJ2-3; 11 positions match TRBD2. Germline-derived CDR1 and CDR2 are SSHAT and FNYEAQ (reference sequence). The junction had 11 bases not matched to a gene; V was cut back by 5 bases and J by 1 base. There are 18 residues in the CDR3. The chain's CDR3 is CASSPIAGGPIGTDTQYF. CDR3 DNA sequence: TGTGCCAGCAGCCCTATAGCGGGGGGGCCTATAGGCACAGATACGCAGTATTTT.

CDR3 nucleotide sequence: TGCGCCAGCAGCCAAGATCAGGGGAGCAACTATGGCTACACCTTC. It encodes CASSQDQGSNYGYTF. The rearrangement links TRBV4-3 to TRBJ1-2; D is possibly TRBD1 (6 bases). Germline V gene lookup returns CDR1 LGHNA and CDR2 YSLEER. The germline V and J ends were trimmed by 0 bases and 2 bases, with 10 bases remaining between them. The CDR3 sequence is 15 residues long.

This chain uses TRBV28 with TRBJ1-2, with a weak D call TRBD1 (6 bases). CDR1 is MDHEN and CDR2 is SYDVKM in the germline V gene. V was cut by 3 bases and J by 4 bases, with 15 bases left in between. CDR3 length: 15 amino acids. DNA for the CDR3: TGTGCCAGCAGTTTGGTAGGACAGCTTTCCTATGGCTACACCTTC. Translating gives CASSLVGQLSYGYTF.

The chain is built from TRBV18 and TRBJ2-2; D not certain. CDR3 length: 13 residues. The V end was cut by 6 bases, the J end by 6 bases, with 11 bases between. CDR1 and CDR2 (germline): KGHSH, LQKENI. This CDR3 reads CASSSGVAGELFF. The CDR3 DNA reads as TGTGCCAGCTCGTCAGGTGTCGCCGGGGAGCTGTTTTTT.

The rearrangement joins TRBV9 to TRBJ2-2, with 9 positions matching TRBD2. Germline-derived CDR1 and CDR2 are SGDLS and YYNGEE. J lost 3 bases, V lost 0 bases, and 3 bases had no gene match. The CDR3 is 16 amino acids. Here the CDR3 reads CASSVGGLAYTGELFF. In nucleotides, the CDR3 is TGTGCCAGCAGCGTAGGGGGACTAGCTTACACCGGGGAGCTGTTTTTT.

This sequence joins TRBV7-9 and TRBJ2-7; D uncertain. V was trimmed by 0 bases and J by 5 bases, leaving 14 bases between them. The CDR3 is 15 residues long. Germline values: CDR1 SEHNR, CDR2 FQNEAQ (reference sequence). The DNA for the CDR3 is TGTGCCAGCAGCTTAGCTTTGGGCCTCGTGGACGAGCAGTACTTC. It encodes CASSLALGLVDEQYF.

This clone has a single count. The CDR3 region has the DNA TGTGCCAGCAGTTTCGACGGGGTTGGAAACACTGAAGCTTTCTTT. It codes for CASSFDGVGNTEAFF. The J gene is TRBJ1-1, the V gene TRBV5-5; D is ambiguous. In germline, CDR1 is SGHKS, CDR2 YYEKEE (reference sequence). The CDR3 runs 15 residues. V was trimmed by 5 bases and J by 2 bases, leaving 16 bases between them.

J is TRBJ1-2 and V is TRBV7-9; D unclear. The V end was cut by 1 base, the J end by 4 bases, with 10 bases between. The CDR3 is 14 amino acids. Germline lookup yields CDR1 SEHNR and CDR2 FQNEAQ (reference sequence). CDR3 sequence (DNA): TGTGCCAGCAGCTTAGATACAGTGGCCTATGGCTACACCTTC. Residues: CASSLDTVAYGYTF.

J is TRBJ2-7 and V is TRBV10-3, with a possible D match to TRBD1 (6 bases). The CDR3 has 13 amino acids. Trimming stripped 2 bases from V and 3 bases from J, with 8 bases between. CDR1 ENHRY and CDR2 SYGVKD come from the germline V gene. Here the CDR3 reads CAISEDRIYEQYF. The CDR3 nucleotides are TGTGCCATCAGTGAGGACAGGATCTACGAGCAGTACTTC.